These T cell receptor beta chains were read from a single sample in a study of blood T cell repertoires in COVID-19. Repertoires were generated with immunoSEQ multiplex PCR, while TCRdb's copy carries only in-frame clones and drops some. The profile shows 200,000 to 250,000 clones, about 80% of them singletons. The specimen sequenced was PBMCs or T cells enriched from blood (not recorded which). These receptor sequences come from a woman in her forties with acute COVID-19. The CDR3 runs from the conserved cysteine through the conserved F or W. The D gene is left open where the match is weak. Not all rows give a size; the values are once, few, many and, for expanded clones, a class.

v_gene	abundance	len	d_gene	j_gene	CDR3aa	CDR3nt
TRBV11-2	-	15	-	TRBJ2-7	CASSLGEQAPYEQYF	TGTGCCAGCAGCTTAGGGGAACAGGCTCCCTACGAGCAGTACTTC
TRBV21-1	-	16	-	TRBJ1-1	CASSSLRGLRNTEAFF	TGTGCCAGCAGCTCCTTAAGGGGGCTACGAAACACTGAAGCTTTCTTT
TRBV6-5	-	11	-	TRBJ1-2	CASTAGVGYTF	TGTGCCAGCACTGCAGGGGTCGGCTACACCTTC
TRBV9	-	14	TRBD1	TRBJ2-2	CASSSQGDSGELFF	TGTGCCAGCAGCTCCCAGGGGGATAGCGGGGAGCTGTTTTTT
TRBV7-3	-	15	-	TRBJ2-1	CASSFGGGGGDEQFF	TGTGCCAGCAGCTTTGGTGGGGGAGGCGGGGATGAGCAGTTCTTC
TRBV18	-	15	-	TRBJ2-5	CASSPTGDKTGTQYF	TGTGCCAGCTCACCGACCGGGGACAAAACCGGGACCCAGTACTTC
TRBV5-1	-	15	TRBD2	TRBJ2-7	CASSLSLAGVGEQYF	TGCGCCAGCAGCTTGTCCCTAGCGGGAGTAGGCGAGCAGTACTTC
TRBV14	-	18	TRBD2	TRBJ2-1	CASSQVLTSGGPYNEQFF	TGTGCCAGCAGCCAAGTCTTGACTAGCGGGGGTCCCTACAATGAGCAGTTCTTC
TRBV7-3	-	15	-	TRBJ2-1	CASSLSSGSYNEQFF	TGTGCCAGCAGCTTATCCAGCGGCTCCTACAATGAGCAGTTCTTC
TRBV7-2	-	13	-	TRBJ2-2	CASRPTLTGELFF	TGTGCCAGCAGACCGACATTGACCGGGGAGCTGTTTTTT
TRBV21-1	once	16	-	TRBJ2-3	CASSKTGEDSTDTQYF	TGTGCCAGCAGCAAGACAGGGGAGGATAGCACAGATACGCAGTATTTT
TRBV4-1	-	18	-	TRBJ1-1	CASSLKKGEVFGNTEAFF	TGCGCCAGCAGCCTCAAGAAAGGGGAGGTTTTTGGGAACACTGAAGCTTTCTTT
TRBV6-5	-	15	TRBD2	TRBJ2-1	CASRLAEPPYNEQFF	TGTGCCAGCAGACTAGCGGAGCCGCCCTACAATGAGCAGTTCTTC
TRBV28	-	16	-	TRBJ1-1	CASSLTGSGQRGRAFF	TGTGCCAGCAGTTTGACAGGATCTGGACAGCGGGGGAGAGCTTTCTTT
TRBV7-9	-	14	-	TRBJ1-1	CASSSPPRYTEAFF	TGTGCCAGCAGCTCCCCCCCACGGTACACTGAAGCTTTCTTT
TRBV4-2	-	14	-	TRBJ2-5	CASSQSGIKETQYF	TGTGCCAGCAGCCAATCAGGAATAAAAGAGACCCAGTACTTC
TRBV28	once	14	-	TRBJ1-2	CASSLLGSRNGYTF	TGTGCCAGCAGTTTACTAGGTAGCCGTAATGGCTACACCTTC
TRBV7-8	few	14	TRBD1	TRBJ1-1	CASSPGTGVREAFF	TGTGCCAGCAGCCCCGGGACAGGGGTGCGTGAAGCTTTCTTT
TRBV29-1	-	13	TRBD1	TRBJ1-3	CSVGDRGLNTIYF	TGCAGCGTGGGGGACAGGGGGCTGAACACCATATATTTT
TRBV2	-	13	-	TRBJ1-1	CASDLSMNTEAFF	TGTGCCAGCGATCTTTCTATGAACACTGAAGCTTTCTTT
TRBV4-3	-	15	TRBD1	TRBJ1-1	CASSLGGQGYTEAFF	TGCGCCAGCAGCCTGGGAGGACAGGGATACACTGAAGCTTTCTTT
TRBV5-1	-	15	TRBD1	TRBJ2-3	CASSFSTGSTDTQYF	TGCGCCAGCAGCTTCTCGACAGGGAGCACAGATACGCAGTATTTT
TRBV20-1	-	13	TRBD1	TRBJ1-1	CSASTQGATEAFF	TGCAGTGCAAGTACACAGGGGGCCACTGAAGCTTTCTTT
TRBV6-5	-	14	TRBD1	TRBJ1-3	CASSHRDRRNTIYF	TGTGCCAGCAGCCACAGGGACAGGAGAAACACCATATATTTT
TRBV28	-	15	TRBD1	TRBJ1-5	CASSRDRYSNQPQHF	TGTGCCAGCAGCAGGGACAGGTATAGCAATCAGCCCCAGCATTTT
TRBV2	once	15	-	TRBJ1-1	CASTPPRQGSAEAFF	TGTGCCAGCACTCCCCCAAGGCAGGGCTCTGCTGAAGCTTTCTTT
TRBV28	once	14	-	TRBJ1-5	CASLLAGGNQPQHF	TGTGCCAGCCTTTTAGCCGGGGGCAATCAGCCCCAGCATTTT
TRBV9	few	15	TRBD2	TRBJ2-1	CASSVRLAGAAEQFF	TGTGCCAGCAGCGTTCGGCTAGCGGGGGCCGCCGAGCAGTTCTTC
TRBV11-3	-	14	-	TRBJ2-1	CASSFSDSYNEQFF	TGTGCCAGCAGCTTTAGTGACTCCTACAATGAGCAGTTCTTC
TRBV27	-	15	TRBD2	TRBJ2-1	CASSLVSGRGNEQFF	TGTGCCAGCAGTTTAGTTAGCGGGAGGGGCAATGAGCAGTTCTTC
TRBV5-6	-	14	TRBD1	TRBJ2-7	CASSHGQGESEQYF	TGTGCCAGCAGCCACGGACAGGGGGAAAGCGAGCAGTACTTC
TRBV3-1/TRBV3-2	once	16	-	TRBJ2-3	CASSHSGRRAVDTQYF	TGTGCCAGCAGCCATTCAGGACGGAGGGCCGTAGATACGCAGTATTTT
TRBV4-2	-	18	TRBD2	TRBJ2-2	CASSQEPILAGVVGELFF	TGTGCCAGCAGCCAAGAACCGATACTAGCGGGAGTCGTCGGGGAGCTGTTTTTT
TRBV7-7	-	18	TRBD1	TRBJ2-2	CASSSHPAGTGNTGELFF	TGTGCCAGCAGCTCTCACCCGGCCGGGACAGGGAACACCGGGGAGCTGTTTTTT
TRBV15	-	17	TRBD1	TRBJ2-7	CATSRRQGEPPDYEQYF	TGTGCCACCAGCAGGCGACAGGGTGAGCCCCCGGACTACGAGCAGTACTTC
TRBV13	-	15	-	TRBJ1-3	CASSGETASGNTIYF	TGTGCCAGCAGCGGAGAGACAGCCTCTGGAAACACCATATATTTT
TRBV28	-	14	TRBD1	TRBJ1-2	CASSRGRGPRGYTF	TGTGCCAGCAGTAGGGGCAGGGGGCCTAGGGGCTACACCTTC
TRBV4-1	-	20	TRBD2	TRBJ2-3	CASSQLAGVVGSPEADTQYF	TGCGCCAGCAGCCAACTGGCGGGGGTCGTGGGGTCCCCGGAGGCAGATACGCAGTATTTT
TRBV6-5	-	13	-	TRBJ2-2	CASSYSKLGELFF	TGTGCCAGCAGTTACAGTAAACTCGGGGAGCTGTTTTTT
TRBV11-2	-	15	-	TRBJ2-4	CASSFLRGSKNIQYF	TGTGCCAGCAGCTTCCTGAGGGGGTCCAAAAACATTCAGTACTTC
TRBV12-5	-	11	-	TRBJ2-7	CASGLGLEQYF	TGTGCTAGTGGTCTGGGACTTGAGCAGTACTTC
TRBV27	-	17	-	TRBJ2-1	CASSSIEQGVLWNEQFF	TGTGCCAGCAGTTCCATCGAACAGGGAGTTCTATGGAATGAGCAGTTCTTC
TRBV19	-	12	TRBD1	TRBJ2-5	CASSQQGAAQYF	TGTGCCAGTAGTCAGCAGGGGGCGGCCCAGTACTTC
TRBV7-2	-	16	-	TRBJ2-3	CASSLDGGGKGDTQYF	TGTGCCAGCAGCTTAGACGGTGGGGGGAAGGGAGATACGCAGTATTTT
TRBV20-1	-	11	TRBD1	TRBJ1-2	CSARRQGGYTF	TGCAGTGCTAGGCGACAGGGCGGCTACACCTTC